The rows below give T cell receptor beta chains drawn from one sample of a study of beta chain features in type 1 diabetes. TCRdb's table, derived via immunoSEQ multiplex PCR, lists solely in-frame clones and lacks some. The table has under 90,000 clones, 30% to 40% seen once; the top ten hold 0.35% to 0.45%. Source material: stem cell memory CD4+ T cells from blood. Receptors originate from a woman younger than 35 in good health. The CDR3 runs from the conserved cysteine through the conserved F or W.

cdr3_length	j_call	v_call	cdr3_aa
13	TRBJ2-5	TRBV29-1	CSVVKQSKETQYF
14	TRBJ2-3	TRBV4-3	CASSQGGRTPTQYF
12	TRBJ2-7	TRBV2	CASSDRGPEQYF
16	TRBJ2-1	TRBV11-2	CASSLLASSSYNEQFF
16	TRBJ2-3	TRBV4-1	CASSQAAGLLGDTQYF
13	TRBJ2-3	TRBV6-5	CASSSPGTDTQYF
16	TRBJ2-3	TRBV9	CASSADQAGSTDTQYF
15	TRBJ2-3	TRBV11-2	CASSLGRTSTDTQYF
16	TRBJ2-7	TRBV9	CASSPLPTSGLYEQYF
14	TRBJ2-3	TRBV5-1	CASNRQPSTDTQYF
16	TRBJ2-3	TRBV7-2	CASSYYTWSGTDTQYF
14	TRBJ1-6	TRBV7-2	CASSLVPDSSPLHF
14	TRBJ2-3	TRBV11-3	CASSSRASSDTQYF
13	TRBJ1-2	TRBV6-5	CASTLDSRYGYTF
13	TRBJ2-7	TRBV6-6	CASSSGNSYEQYF
17	TRBJ2-1	TRBV12-5	CASGLVLDRKNYNEQFF
16	TRBJ2-1	TRBV5-1	CASSAGLAGPYNEQFF
13	TRBJ1-5	TRBV5-4	CASSRDSNQPQHF
15	TRBJ2-1	TRBV13	CASSSPSGEGHEQFF
17	TRBJ1-1	TRBV11-2	CASSPRGGQIMNTEAFF
15	TRBJ2-2	TRBV11-3	CASSQTGGDTGELFF
15	TRBJ1-2	TRBV30	CAWSRKGASNYGYTF
14	TRBJ2-7	TRBV7-8	CASSLQEATHEQYF
15	TRBJ1-1	TRBV9	CASSATLVSNTEAFF
13	TRBJ1-2	TRBV18	CASSPGGNYGYTF
14	TRBJ2-7	TRBV25-1	CASSAWGGDHEQYF
14	TRBJ1-2	TRBV30	CAWRQTGANYGYTF
14	TRBJ1-2	TRBV7-2	CASSFGQGAGGYTF
15	TRBJ1-2	TRBV7-2	CASSHRDSNNYGYTF
16	TRBJ1-2	TRBV7-2	CASSLLQGASSHGYTF
14	TRBJ2-3	TRBV7-9	CASSLVHNGDTQYF
15	TRBJ1-3	TRBV7-2	CASSVRRDRGNTIYF
15	TRBJ2-7	TRBV25-1	CASSDDGGRFYEQYF
13	TRBJ2-7	TRBV6-5	CASSAPQGYEQYF
14	TRBJ2-3	TRBV28	CASSMGQGTLPRYF
14	TRBJ1-2	TRBV11-3	CASSAGTGYGGYTF
15	TRBJ2-5	TRBV7-9	CASSLGGGGAKTQYF
15	TRBJ1-1	TRBV29-1	CSVYTAGQGNTEAFF
15	TRBJ2-1	TRBV6-4	CASSVAGGPYNEQFF
15	TRBJ2-7	TRBV30	CAWRHSTGYVYEQYF
16	TRBJ2-7	TRBV2	CASAGIQGAARREQYF
12	TRBJ2-7	TRBV2	CASFPLTYEQYF